The present entry profiles one T cell receptor beta chain with its context. Antigen specificity is unknown. The CDR3 length is 16 residues. The V gene end was trimmed by 4 bases and the J gene end by 4 bases; junction bases not matched to a gene: 8. Germline CDR1 is MNHNS and CDR2 is SASEGT. This record comes from a study of cytomegalovirus exposure and HLA in healthy donors. Study overall: One earlier analysis, a look at approximately 180 million T cells, found around 110 million unique TCR beta sequences. Overall study findings and caveats: Accounts indicate the classifier identified cytomegalovirus status with strong specificity and sensitivity. The authors listed around 150 TCR beta chains as cytomegalovirus-associated. A link between a missense DCLRE1C variant and TCR beta V- and J-gene trimming emerged from a later analysis.

The primer mix had 60 Vbeta and 13 Jbeta primers. Only in-frame clones appear in the TCRdb table, and some are missing; sequencing was by immunoSEQ multiplex PCR. The table lists 150,000 or so clones, roughly 78% of them singletons. Sequenced: PBMCs. The chain carries TRBV6-1 and TRBJ2-2; 8 bases line up with TRBD2. The receptor's source is a man between 35 and 55 years old in good health and CMV-seropositive. The CDR3 reads CASSVHPAGVTGELFF. CDR3 sequence (DNA): TGTGCCAGCAGTGTTCACCCAGCGGGAGTCACCGGGGAGCTGTTTTTT.